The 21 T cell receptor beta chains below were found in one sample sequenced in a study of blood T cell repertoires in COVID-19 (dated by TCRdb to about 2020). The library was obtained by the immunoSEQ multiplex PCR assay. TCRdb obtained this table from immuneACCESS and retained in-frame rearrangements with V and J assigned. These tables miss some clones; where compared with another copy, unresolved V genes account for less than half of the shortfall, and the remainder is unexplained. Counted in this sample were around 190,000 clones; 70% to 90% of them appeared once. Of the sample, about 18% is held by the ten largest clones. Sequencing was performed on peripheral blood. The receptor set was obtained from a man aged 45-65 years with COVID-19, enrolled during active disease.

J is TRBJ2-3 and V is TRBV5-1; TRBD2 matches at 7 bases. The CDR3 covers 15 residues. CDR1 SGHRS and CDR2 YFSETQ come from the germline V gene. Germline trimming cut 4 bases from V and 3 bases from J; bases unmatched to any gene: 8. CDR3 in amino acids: CASSPGGSTTDTQYF. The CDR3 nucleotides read TGCGCCAGCAGCCCGGGCGGGAGTACGACAGATACGCAGTATTTT.

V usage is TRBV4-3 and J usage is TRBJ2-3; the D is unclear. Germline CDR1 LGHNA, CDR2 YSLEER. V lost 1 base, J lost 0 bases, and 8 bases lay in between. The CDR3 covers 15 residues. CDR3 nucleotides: TGCGCCAGCAGCCAAGGCGCATCTAGCACAGATACGCAGTATTTT. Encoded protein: CASSQGASSTDTQYF.

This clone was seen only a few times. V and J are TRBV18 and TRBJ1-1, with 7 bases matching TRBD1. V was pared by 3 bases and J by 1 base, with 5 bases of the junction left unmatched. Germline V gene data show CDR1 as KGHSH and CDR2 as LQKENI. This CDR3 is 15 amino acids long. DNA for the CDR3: TGTGCCAGCTCACCCCATACAGGGGAGAACACTGAAGCTTTCTTT. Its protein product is CASSPHTGENTEAFF.

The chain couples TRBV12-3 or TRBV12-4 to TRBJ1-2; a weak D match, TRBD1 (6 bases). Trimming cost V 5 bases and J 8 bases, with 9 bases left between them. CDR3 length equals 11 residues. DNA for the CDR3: TGTGCCAGCAGTCCAGGGGCGGGCTACACCTTC. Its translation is CASSPGAGYTF.

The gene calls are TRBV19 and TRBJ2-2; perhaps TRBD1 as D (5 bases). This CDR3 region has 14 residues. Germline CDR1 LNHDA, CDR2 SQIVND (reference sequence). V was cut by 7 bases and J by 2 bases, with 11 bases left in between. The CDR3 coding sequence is TGTGCCAGTATGGGGCAGGTAAACACCGGGGAGCTGTTTTTT. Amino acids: CASMGQVNTGELFF.

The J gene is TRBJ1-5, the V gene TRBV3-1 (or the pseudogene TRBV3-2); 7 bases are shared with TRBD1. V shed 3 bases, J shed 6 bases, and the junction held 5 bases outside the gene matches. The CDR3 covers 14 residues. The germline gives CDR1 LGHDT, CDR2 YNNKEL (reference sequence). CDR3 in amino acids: CASSQPDRVQPQHF. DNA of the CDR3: TGTGCCAGCAGCCAGCCCGACAGGGTTCAGCCCCAGCATTTT.

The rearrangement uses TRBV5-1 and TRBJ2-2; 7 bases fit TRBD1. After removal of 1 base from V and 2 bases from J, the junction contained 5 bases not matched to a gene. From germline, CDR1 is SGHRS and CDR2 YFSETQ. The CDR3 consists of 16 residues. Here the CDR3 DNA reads TGCGCCAGCAGCTTGATGGGACAGTTTAACACCGGGGAGCTGTTTTTT. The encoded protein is CASSLMGQFNTGELFF.

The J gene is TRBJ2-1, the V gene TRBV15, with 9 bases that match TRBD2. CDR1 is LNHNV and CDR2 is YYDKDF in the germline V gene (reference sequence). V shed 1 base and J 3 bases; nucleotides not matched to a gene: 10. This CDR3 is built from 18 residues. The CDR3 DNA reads TGTGCCACCAGCAGAGCATTTGGTAGCGGGGGAAACTACAATGAGCAGTTCTTC. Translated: CATSRAFGSGGNYNEQFF.

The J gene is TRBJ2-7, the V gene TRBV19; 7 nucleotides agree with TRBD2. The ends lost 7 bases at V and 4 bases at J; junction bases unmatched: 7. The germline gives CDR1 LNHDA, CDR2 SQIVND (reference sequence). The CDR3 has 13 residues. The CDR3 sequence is CASKVAGAYEQYF. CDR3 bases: TGTGCCAGTAAGGTAGCGGGCGCATACGAGCAGTACTTC.

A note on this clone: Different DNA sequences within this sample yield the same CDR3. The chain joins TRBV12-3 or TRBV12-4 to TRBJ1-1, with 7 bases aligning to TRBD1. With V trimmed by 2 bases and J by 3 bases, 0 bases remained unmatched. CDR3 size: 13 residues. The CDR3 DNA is TGTGCCAGCAGTTTACAGGGGGACACTGAAGCTTTCTTT. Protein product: CASSLQGDTEAFF.

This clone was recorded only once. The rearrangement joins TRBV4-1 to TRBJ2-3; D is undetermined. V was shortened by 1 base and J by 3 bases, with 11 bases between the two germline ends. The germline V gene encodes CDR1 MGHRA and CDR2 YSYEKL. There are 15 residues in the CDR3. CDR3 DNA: TGCGCCAGCAGCCAAGTCGAGTGGAGAACAGATACGCAGTATTTT. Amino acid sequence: CASSQVEWRTDTQYF.

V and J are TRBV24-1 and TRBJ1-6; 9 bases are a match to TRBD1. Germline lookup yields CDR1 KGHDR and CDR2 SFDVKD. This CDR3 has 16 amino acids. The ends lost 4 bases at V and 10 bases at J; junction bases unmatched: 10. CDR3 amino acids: CATSESGTGRESPLHF. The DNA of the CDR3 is TGTGCCACCAGTGAGTCTGGGACAGGGAGAGAGTCACCCCTCCACTTT.

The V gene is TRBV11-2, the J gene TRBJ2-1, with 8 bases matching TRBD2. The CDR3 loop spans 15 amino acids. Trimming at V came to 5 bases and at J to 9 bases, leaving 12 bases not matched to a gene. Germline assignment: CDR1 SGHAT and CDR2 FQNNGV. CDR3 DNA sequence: TGTGCCAGCAGCCCTCTGAGCGGGAGAAGGGGTGAGCAGTTCTTC. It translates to CASSPLSGRRGEQFF.

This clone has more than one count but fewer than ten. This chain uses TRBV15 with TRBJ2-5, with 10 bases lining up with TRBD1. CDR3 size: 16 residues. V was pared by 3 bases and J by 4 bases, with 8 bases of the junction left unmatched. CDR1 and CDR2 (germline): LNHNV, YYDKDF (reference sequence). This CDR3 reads CATSSRQGAWRETQYF. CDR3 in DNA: TGTGCCACCAGCAGCCGACAGGGGGCTTGGAGAGAGACCCAGTACTTC.

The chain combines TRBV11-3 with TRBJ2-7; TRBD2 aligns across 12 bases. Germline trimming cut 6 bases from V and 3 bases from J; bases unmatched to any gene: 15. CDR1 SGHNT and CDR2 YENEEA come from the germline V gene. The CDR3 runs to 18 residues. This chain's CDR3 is CASRTTGTSGRYLYEQYF. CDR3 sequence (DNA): TGTGCCAGCAGGACGACCGGGACTAGCGGGCGATATCTCTACGAGCAGTACTTC.

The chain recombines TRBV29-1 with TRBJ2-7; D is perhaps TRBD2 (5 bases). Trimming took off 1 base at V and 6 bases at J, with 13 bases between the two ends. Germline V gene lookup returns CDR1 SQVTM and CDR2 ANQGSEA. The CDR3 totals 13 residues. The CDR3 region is CSVEVGVDGEQYF. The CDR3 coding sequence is TGCAGCGTTGAAGTGGGAGTAGACGGCGAGCAGTACTTC.

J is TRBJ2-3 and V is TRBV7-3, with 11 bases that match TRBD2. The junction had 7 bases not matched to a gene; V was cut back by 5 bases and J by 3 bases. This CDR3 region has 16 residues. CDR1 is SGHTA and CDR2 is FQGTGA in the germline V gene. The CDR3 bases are TGTGCCAGCAGCCGTACTAGCGGGGGCTTAACAGATACGCAGTATTTT. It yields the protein CASSRTSGGLTDTQYF. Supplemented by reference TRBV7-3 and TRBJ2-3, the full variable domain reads GAGVSQTPSNKVTEKGKYVELRCDPISGHTALYWYRQSLGQGPEFLIYFQGTGAADDSGLPNDRFFAVRPEGSVSTLKIQRTERGDSAVYLCASSRTSGGLTDTQYFGPGTRLTVL.

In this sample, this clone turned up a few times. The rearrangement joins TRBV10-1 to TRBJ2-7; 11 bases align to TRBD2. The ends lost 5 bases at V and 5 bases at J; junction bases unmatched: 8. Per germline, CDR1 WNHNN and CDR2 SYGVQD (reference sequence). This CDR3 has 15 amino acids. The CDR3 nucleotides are TGCGCCAGCAGTCCCCTAGCGGGAGGAAGAGACGAGCAGTACTTC. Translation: CASSPLAGGRDEQYF.

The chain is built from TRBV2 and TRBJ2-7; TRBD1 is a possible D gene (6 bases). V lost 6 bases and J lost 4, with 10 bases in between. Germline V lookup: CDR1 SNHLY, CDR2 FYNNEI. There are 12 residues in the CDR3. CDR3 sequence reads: CASRQGTYEQYF. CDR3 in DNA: TGTGCCAGCAGGCAGGGGACGTACGAGCAGTACTTC.

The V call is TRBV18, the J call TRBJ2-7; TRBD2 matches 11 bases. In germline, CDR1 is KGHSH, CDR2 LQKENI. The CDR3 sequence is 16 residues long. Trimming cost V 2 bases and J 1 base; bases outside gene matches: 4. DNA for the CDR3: TGTGCCAGCTCACCAGGGACTAGCGGCAATTCCTACGAGCAGTACTTC. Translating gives CASSPGTSGNSYEQYF.

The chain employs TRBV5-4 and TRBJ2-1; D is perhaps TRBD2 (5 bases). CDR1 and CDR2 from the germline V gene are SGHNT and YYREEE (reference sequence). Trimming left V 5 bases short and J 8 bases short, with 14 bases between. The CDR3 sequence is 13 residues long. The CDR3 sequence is CASRAYGGDEQFF. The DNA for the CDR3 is TGTGCCAGCAGGGCCTATGGAGGCGATGAGCAGTTCTTC.